A selection of T cell receptor beta chains follows, all from one sample in a study of identical twins. Using its own MiXCR run on the 5' RACE reads, TCRdb lists one record per CDR3 protein. The sample holds under 400,000 distinct CDR3 sequences, approximately 10% seen once. The sample was naive T cells sorted from blood. Receptors were obtained from a woman aged 50 to 60 in good health. CDR3s include the opening cysteine and the closing phenylalanine or tryptophan. Each record gives: clone size, J gene, D gene, V gene, CDR3 DNA, CDR3 protein. The D gene is left open where the match is weak. Clone size, where shown, is once, few, many, or a class for clones that have expanded.

>NA|TRBJ2-7|TRBD2|TRBV2
TGTGCCAGCAGTGATAGACCCTTCCTAGCGGGAGGCGAGCAGTACTTC
CASSDRPFLAGGEQYF
>few|TRBJ2-7|TRBD2|TRBV5-1
TGCGCCAGCAGCTTAGGACTAGCGGGCGGCCGTTGGGAGCAGTACTTC
CASSLGLAGGRWEQYF
>NA|TRBJ1-3|NA|TRBV12-3/TRBV12-4
TGTGCCAGTGTGGGGGAGGCGGACACCATATATTTT
CASVGEADTIYF
>few|TRBJ2-7|NA|TRBV7-7
TGTGCTAGCAGCTTAGATAGAGGGGACGAGCAGTACTTC
CASSLDRGDEQYF
>NA|TRBJ2-5|NA|TRBV12-3/TRBV12-4
TGTGCCAGCACCCGAAGGGGGGGACGGGAGACCCAGTACTTC
CASTRRGGRETQYF
>NA|TRBJ1-5|TRBD1|TRBV5-1
TGCGCCAGCAGCTACAGGGAACTGGGACAGGGGGAGCCCCAGCATTTT
CASSYRELGQGEPQHF
>NA|TRBJ2-1|TRBD2|TRBV7-2
TGTGCCAGCAGCTCGGCGCGCGGGACTAGCGGATTTAGCTCCTACAATGAGCAGTTCTTC
CASSSARGTSGFSSYNEQFF
>NA|TRBJ2-2|NA|TRBV7-9
TGTGCCAGCAAAACCGGGGAATGGGAGCTGTTTTTT
CASKTGEWELFF
>NA|TRBJ2-3|NA|TRBV5-1
TGCGCCAGCAGCTCGGTATCTCGGACTACGAGCACAGATACGCAGTATTTT
CASSSVSRTTSTDTQYF
>many|TRBJ2-3|NA|TRBV6-4
TGTGCCAGCAGTGACTCGTGGAGAGATACGCAGTATTTT
CASSDSWRDTQYF
>few|TRBJ1-6|TRBD1|TRBV7-9
TGTGCCAGCAGCTTAGAGGGACAGGCGGTCCAATTGTCACCCCTCCACTTT
CASSLEGQAVQLSPLHF
>NA|TRBJ2-3|NA|TRBV20-1
TGCAGTGCTAGCGGAGGGGACGTTAGCACAGATACGCAGTATTTT
CSASGGDVSTDTQYF
>NA|TRBJ2-3|NA|TRBV5-1
TGCGCCAGCAGCCCGGCGTTGGGTTATCGGACAGATACGCAGTATTTT
CASSPALGYRTDTQYF
>few|TRBJ2-1|NA|TRBV12-5
TGTGCTAGTGGTTTGGGGGTCACCTCTCCTGACAATGAGCAGTTCTTC
CASGLGVTSPDNEQFF
>few|TRBJ2-7|TRBD1|TRBV7-2
TGTGCCAGCAGCGGGTGGACAGGGTACGAGCAGTACTTC
CASSGWTGYEQYF
>NA|TRBJ1-1|NA|TRBV10-3
TGTGCCATCATGGGGGCATCGAACACTGAAGCTTTCTTT
CAIMGASNTEAFF
>few|TRBJ1-1|NA|TRBV20-1
TGCAGTGCCCTTCGGCAGGGGAAGAACACTGAAGCTTTCTTT
CSALRQGKNTEAFF
>NA|TRBJ2-7|NA|TRBV29-1
TGCAGCGTCCGGTTATCCTACGAGCAGTACTTC
CSVRLSYEQYF
>few|TRBJ2-3|NA|TRBV5-6
TGTGCCAGCAGCTTGATGGGTGAGGGCACAGATACGCAGTATTTT
CASSLMGEGTDTQYF
>NA|TRBJ2-1|TRBD2|TRBV10-3
TGTGCCGCCCTAGCCGACCGGGAGGGCAATGAGCAGTTCTTC
CAALADREGNEQFF
>few|TRBJ1-1|NA|TRBV5-1
TGCGCCAGCAGCTTGGACATCCCGAACACTGAAGCTTTCTTT
CASSLDIPNTEAFF
>NA|TRBJ2-7|TRBD2|TRBV12-3/TRBV12-4
TGTGCCAGCAGTTCACCGAGCGGGATGCCCTACGAGCAGTACTTC
CASSSPSGMPYEQYF
>many|TRBJ1-3|TRBD1|TRBV4-1
TGCGCCAGCAGCCTTGGGGACAGTTCTGGAAACACCATATATTTT
CASSLGDSSGNTIYF
>few|TRBJ1-1|TRBD1|TRBV24-1
TGTGCCACCAGTGATAGGGACAGAGGCGCTGAAGCTTTCTTT
CATSDRDRGAEAFF
>NA|TRBJ2-7|NA|TRBV12-3/TRBV12-4
TGTGCCAGCAGTTTCACAGGGCCCAGCCTCGAGCAGTACTTC
CASSFTGPSLEQYF
>NA|TRBJ2-2|NA|TRBV5-6
TGTGCCAGCAGCTTGGCCAACCCGACAGGAGAGAACACCGGGGAGCTGTTTTTT
CASSLANPTGENTGELFF
>many|TRBJ1-2|NA|TRBV12-3/TRBV12-4
TGTGCCAGCAGTTTGATTAAAGGGACCCTTAACTATGGCTACACCTTC
CASSLIKGTLNYGYTF
>many|TRBJ2-1|NA|TRBV4-2
TGTGCCAGCAGCCAAGAGCATGAGCAGTTCTTC
CASSQEHEQFF
>few|TRBJ2-1|TRBD2|TRBV6-4
TGTGCCAGCAGCCACGGGACTAGTACCTACAATGAGCAGTTCTTC
CASSHGTSTYNEQFF
>NA|TRBJ2-1|TRBD2|TRBV10-2
TGCGCCAGCAGTGAGTCAGTCGGGTGGCGGGAGGGCCCCTTC
CASSESVGWREGPF
>few|TRBJ2-1|TRBD2|TRBV7-2
TGTGCCAGCAGCTTTTTAGCGGGCAATGAGCAGTTCTTC
CASSFLAGNEQFF
>many|TRBJ2-5|TRBD2|TRBV5-1
TGCGCCAGCAGCTTGCTAACTAGCGGGAGAGCGGGGGAAGAGACCCAGTACTTC
CASSLLTSGRAGEETQYF
>few|TRBJ2-1|NA|TRBV10-1
TGCGCCAGCAGTGAGTCAAGGGCGGGCTCCAATGAGCAGTTCTTC
CASSESRAGSNEQFF
>few|TRBJ2-6|NA|TRBV5-1
TGCGCCAGCAGCTTGGCGGGGGCAGGGCCCCTCGTCCTGACTTTC
CASSLAGAGPLVLTF
>few|TRBJ1-5|NA|TRBV7-9
TGTGCCAGCAGCTTAGCGGCAGGGAAGGTTCAGCCCCAGCATTTT
CASSLAAGKVQPQHF
>many|TRBJ2-5|NA|TRBV5-6
TGTGCCAGCAGCTTGAGCCGTGTACTCAAAGAGACCCAGTACTTC
CASSLSRVLKETQYF